Listed below are T cell receptor beta chains from one sample, sequenced in a study of vaccination effects on CD4 cells after COVID-19. Repertoires were generated with immunoSEQ multiplex PCR, while TCRdb's copy carries only in-frame clones and drops some. The sample lists about 24,000 clones; around 63% were seen once. Antigens of these TCRs are unknown. The source was CD4+ T cells from PBMCs cultured with SARS-CoV-2 spike peptides, collected after COVID-19 vaccination. The origin of the receptors is a human donor who received a COVID-19 vaccine. CDR3s include the opening cysteine and the closing phenylalanine or tryptophan. A D gene is named only where the DNA matches it firmly. Not every row has a clone size; where given, it reads once, few, many or a size class.

CDR3	DNA	size	D	J	V
CATRGDTPNSPLHF	TGTGCCACCAGGGGGGACACTCCGAATTCACCCCTCCACTTT	-	-	TRBJ1-6	TRBV24-1
CATSDEGYYGYTF	TGTGCAACTTCGGACGAGGGCTACTATGGCTACACCTTC	few	-	TRBJ1-2	TRBV19
CASSFVGETIEPQHF	TGTGCCAGCAGCTTTGTGGGGGAAACTATAGAGCCCCAGCATTTT	-	-	TRBJ1-5	TRBV7-9
CASRIDRGGYTF	TGTGCCAGCAGAATTGACAGGGGTGGCTACACCTTC	-	TRBD1	TRBJ1-2	TRBV6-5
CASTRGGLSTDTQYF	TGTGCCAGCACGCGAGGGGGGCTTAGCACAGATACGCAGTATTTT	-	-	TRBJ2-3	TRBV6-6
CATRAGQASYNEQFF	TGTGCCACCAGAGCGGGACAGGCCTCCTACAATGAGCAGTTCTTC	-	-	TRBJ2-1	TRBV24-1
CASSLMDYGYTF	TGTGCCAGCAGCTTGATGGACTATGGCTACACCTTC	-	-	TRBJ1-2	TRBV5-8
CASSDRGNTGELFF	TGTGCCAGTTCGGACAGGGGAAACACCGGGGAGCTGTTTTTT	-	TRBD1	TRBJ2-2	TRBV6-5
CASSPGQGSYSNQPQHF	TGTGCCAGCAGTCCGGGACAGGGATCCTATAGCAATCAGCCCCAGCATTTT	few	TRBD1	TRBJ1-5	TRBV27
CASSLEPHRSSGNTIYF	TGTGCCAGCAGCTTAGAACCCCACAGAAGCTCTGGAAACACCATATATTTT	-	-	TRBJ1-3	TRBV11-2
CASSLNSAPRNEKLFF	TGTGCCAGCAGCTTAAATTCGGCCCCCCGTAATGAAAAACTGTTTTTT	once	-	TRBJ1-4	TRBV11-2
CASSPLRGVGYGYTF	TGTGCCAGCAGCCCCCTCCGGGGGGTTGGCTATGGCTACACCTTC	-	-	TRBJ1-2	TRBV11-2
CAWSRQTANQPQHF	TGTGCCTGGAGTCGCCAGACAGCGAATCAGCCCCAGCATTTT	-	-	TRBJ1-5	TRBV30
CASTRDSPSGYTF	TGTGCCAGCACCCGGGACAGTCCCTCAGGCTACACCTTC	-	TRBD1	TRBJ1-2	TRBV9
CASSQSTRVGANVLTF	TGTGCCAGCAGCCAAAGTACGCGGGTAGGGGCCAACGTCCTGACTTTC	few	-	TRBJ2-6	TRBV4-2
CASSLPEGYEQYF	TGTGCCAGCAGCCTCCCCGAGGGCTACGAGCAGTACTTC	-	-	TRBJ2-7	TRBV11-1
CASSAVTVSNQPQHF	TGTGCCAGCAGCGCTGTGACAGTATCGAATCAGCCCCAGCATTTT	-	-	TRBJ1-5	TRBV2
CASSVGQGTNTGELFF	TGTGCCAGCAGCGTAGGACAAGGGACGAACACCGGGGAGCTGTTTTTT	few	-	TRBJ2-2	TRBV9
CASSLEGVSGANVLTF	TGTGCCAGCAGCTTGGAAGGGGTCTCTGGGGCCAACGTCCTGACTTTC	-	-	TRBJ2-6	TRBV5-4
CASSVGGANYGYTF	TGTGCCAGCAGCGTCGGAGGTGCTAACTATGGCTACACCTTC	-	-	TRBJ1-2	TRBV5-6
CASSYLAWTSGSSYEQYF	TGTGCCAGCAGTTACCTCGCGTGGACTAGCGGGAGCTCCTACGAGCAGTACTTC	-	TRBD2	TRBJ2-7	TRBV6-2/TRBV6-3
CASSLEPPDSGANVLTF	TGCGCCAGCAGCTTGGAACCCCCAGACTCTGGGGCCAACGTCCTGACTTTC	few	-	TRBJ2-6	TRBV5-1
CAWSVNRRNTEAFF	TGTGCCTGGAGTGTAAACAGGCGGAACACTGAAGCTTTCTTT	once	-	TRBJ1-1	TRBV30
CASSELAETGELFF	TGTGCCAGCAGTGAACTAGCGGAGACCGGGGAGCTGTTTTTT	few	TRBD2	TRBJ2-2	TRBV6-1
CASSTTSSGRAGNEQFF	TGCGCCAGCAGCACCACCTCTAGCGGGAGGGCGGGCAATGAGCAGTTCTTC	few	TRBD2	TRBJ2-1	TRBV5-1
CASSGTGGFRNQPQHF	TGTGCCAGCAGTGGGACAGGGGGGTTTCGCAATCAGCCCCAGCATTTT	-	TRBD1	TRBJ1-5	TRBV6-1
CSVAQGKLRYNEQFF	TGCAGCGTGGCCCAGGGGAAGTTGAGGTACAATGAGCAGTTCTTC	-	-	TRBJ2-1	TRBV29-1
CASSSRDRTADTQYF	TGTGCCAGCAGCTCCCGGGACAGGACGGCAGATACGCAGTATTTT	-	TRBD1	TRBJ2-3	TRBV5-4